The source of this TCR beta chain is a study of blood T cells in healthy people across ages. Worth noting for this clonotype: Its antigen is currently unknown.

The use of a sample-barcoded 5' primer and a J-beta primer mix characterized a second PCR of about 6 to 11 cycles. MiXCR, applied by TCRdb to the 5' RACE reads, yields one record per CDR3 protein. The sample shows around 940,000 distinct CDR3 sequences, roughly 50% of them seen only once. Individuals who donated were healthy Caucasians from Russia aged 6 to 90. Study-wide results and limits: With naive T cell percentage, TCR beta diversity showed a strong correlation. Naive and antigen-experienced cells were not separated, limiting conclusive comparison. Diversity of TCR beta per million T cells declined in a roughly linear way with age.

The sequenced sample consisted of blood. This receptor was identified in a woman aged 55-69 years in good health.

The DNA of the CDR3 is TGTGCCAGCTCAGCCTACACCGCGCAAAATTCACCCCTCCACTTT. It encodes CASSAYTAQNSPLHF. V is TRBV18 and J is TRBJ1-6; no clear D gene. The V gene's germline CDR1 is KGHSH and CDR2 LQKENI. The CDR3 extends over 15 amino acids. The germline V and J ends were trimmed by 5 bases and 7 bases, with 15 bases remaining between them.